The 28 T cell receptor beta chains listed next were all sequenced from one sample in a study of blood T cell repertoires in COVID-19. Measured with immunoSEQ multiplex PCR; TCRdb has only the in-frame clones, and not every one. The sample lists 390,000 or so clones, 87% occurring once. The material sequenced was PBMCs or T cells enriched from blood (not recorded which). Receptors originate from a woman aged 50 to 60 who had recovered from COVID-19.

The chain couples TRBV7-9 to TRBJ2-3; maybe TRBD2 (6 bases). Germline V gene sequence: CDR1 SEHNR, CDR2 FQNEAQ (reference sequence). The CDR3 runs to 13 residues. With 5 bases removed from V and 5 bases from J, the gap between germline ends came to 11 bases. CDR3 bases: TGTGCCAGCAGCAGGGACTCATTAGATACGCAGTATTTT. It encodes CASSRDSLDTQYF.

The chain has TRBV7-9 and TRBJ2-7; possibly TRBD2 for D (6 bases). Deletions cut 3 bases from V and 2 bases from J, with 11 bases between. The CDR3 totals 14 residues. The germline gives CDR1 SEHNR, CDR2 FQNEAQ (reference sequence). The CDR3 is CASSLGGVPYEQYF. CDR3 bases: TGTGCCAGCAGCTTGGGGGGAGTCCCCTACGAGCAGTACTTC.

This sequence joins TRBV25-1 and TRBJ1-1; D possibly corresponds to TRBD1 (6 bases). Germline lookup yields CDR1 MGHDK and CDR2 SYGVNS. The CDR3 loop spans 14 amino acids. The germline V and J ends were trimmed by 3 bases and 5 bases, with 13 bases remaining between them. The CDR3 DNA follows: TGTGCCAGCAGTGACACTGGGGGCGGGACTGAAGCTTTCTTT. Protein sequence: CASSDTGGGTEAFF.

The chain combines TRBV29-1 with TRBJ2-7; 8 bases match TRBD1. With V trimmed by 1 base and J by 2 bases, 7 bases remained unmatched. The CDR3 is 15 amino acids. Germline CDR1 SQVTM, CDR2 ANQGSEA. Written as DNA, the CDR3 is TGCAGCGTTGAAGGCCCGGACAGGGAGACCTACGAGCAGTACTTC. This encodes CSVEGPDRETYEQYF.

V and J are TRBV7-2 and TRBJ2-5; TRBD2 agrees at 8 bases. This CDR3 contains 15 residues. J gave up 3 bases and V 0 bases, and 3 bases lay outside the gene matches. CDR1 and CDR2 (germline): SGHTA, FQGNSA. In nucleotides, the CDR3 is TGTGCCAGCAGCTTAGCGTTAGCGGGGAAAGAGACCCAGTACTTC. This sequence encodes CASSLALAGKETQYF.

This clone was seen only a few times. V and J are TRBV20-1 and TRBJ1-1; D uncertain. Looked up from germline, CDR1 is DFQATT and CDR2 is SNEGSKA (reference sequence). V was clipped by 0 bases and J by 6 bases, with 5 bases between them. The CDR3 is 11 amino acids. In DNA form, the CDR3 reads TGCAGTGCTAGAGAACTCGCTGAAGCTTTCTTT. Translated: CSARELAEAFF.

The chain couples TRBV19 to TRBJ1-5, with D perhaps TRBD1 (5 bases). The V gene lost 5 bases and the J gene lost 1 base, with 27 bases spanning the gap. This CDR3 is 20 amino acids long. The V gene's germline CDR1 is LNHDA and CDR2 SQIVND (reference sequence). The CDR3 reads CASSGHFNGGGFRSNQPQHF. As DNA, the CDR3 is TGTGCCAGTAGTGGGCACTTTAATGGGGGAGGTTTTCGAAGCAATCAGCCCCAGCATTTT. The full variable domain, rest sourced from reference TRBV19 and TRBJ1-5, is DGGITQSPKYLFRKEGQNVTLSCEQNLNHDAMYWYRQDPGQGLRLIYYSQIVNDFQKGDIAEGYSVSREKKESFPLTVTSAQKNPTAFYLCASSGHFNGGGFRSNQPQHFGDGTRLSIL.

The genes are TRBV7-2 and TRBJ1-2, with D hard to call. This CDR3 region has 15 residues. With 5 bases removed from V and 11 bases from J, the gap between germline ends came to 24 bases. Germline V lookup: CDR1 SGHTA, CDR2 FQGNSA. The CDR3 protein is CASSLLVADTARYTF. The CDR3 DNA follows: TGTGCCAGCAGCCTCCTGGTGGCGGATACCGCGCGATACACCTTC.

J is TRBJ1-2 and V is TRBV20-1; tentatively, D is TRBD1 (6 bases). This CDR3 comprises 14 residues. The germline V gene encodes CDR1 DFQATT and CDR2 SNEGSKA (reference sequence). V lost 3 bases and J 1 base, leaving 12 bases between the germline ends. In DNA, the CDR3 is TGCAGTGCTAGTTTCCAGGGGATTAACTATGGCTACACCTTC. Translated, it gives CSASFQGINYGYTF.

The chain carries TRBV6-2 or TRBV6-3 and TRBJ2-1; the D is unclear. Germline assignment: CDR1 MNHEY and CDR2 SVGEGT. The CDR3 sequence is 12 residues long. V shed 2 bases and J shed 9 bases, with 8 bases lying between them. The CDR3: CASSYTVGEQFF. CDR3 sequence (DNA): TGTGCCAGCAGTTACACAGTGGGTGAGCAGTTCTTC.

CDR3 DNA: TGTGCCTGGATTGGAGGGGCGAGAGGGGATTCACCCCTCCACTTT. Amino acid sequence: CAWIGGARGDSPLHF. J is TRBJ1-6 and V is TRBV30; D is possibly TRBD1 (5 bases). The V and J ends lost 4 bases and 8 bases respectively, with 18 bases between them. The CDR3 runs to 15 residues. CDR1 and CDR2 from the germline V gene are GTSNPN and SVGIG (reference sequence).

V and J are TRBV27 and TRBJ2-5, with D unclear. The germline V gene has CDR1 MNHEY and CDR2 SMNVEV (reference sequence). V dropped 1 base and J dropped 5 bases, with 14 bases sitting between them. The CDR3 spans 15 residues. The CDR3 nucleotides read TGTGCCAGCAGTTTATTCCCTGGGCGTGGGGAGACCCAGTACTTC. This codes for CASSLFPGRGETQYF.

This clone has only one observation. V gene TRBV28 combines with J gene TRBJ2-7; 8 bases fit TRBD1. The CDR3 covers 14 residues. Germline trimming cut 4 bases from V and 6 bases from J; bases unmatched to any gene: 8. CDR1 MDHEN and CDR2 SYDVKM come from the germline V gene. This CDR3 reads CASSSVQGAGEQYF. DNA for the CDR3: TGTGCCAGCAGTTCTGTGCAGGGGGCAGGCGAGCAGTACTTC.

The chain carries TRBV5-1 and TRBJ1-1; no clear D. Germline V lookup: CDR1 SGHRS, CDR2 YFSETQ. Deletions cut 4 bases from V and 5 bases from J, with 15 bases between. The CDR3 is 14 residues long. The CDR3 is CASSPSRGETEAFF. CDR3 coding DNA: TGCGCCAGCAGCCCGAGCCGAGGTGAGACTGAAGCTTTCTTT.

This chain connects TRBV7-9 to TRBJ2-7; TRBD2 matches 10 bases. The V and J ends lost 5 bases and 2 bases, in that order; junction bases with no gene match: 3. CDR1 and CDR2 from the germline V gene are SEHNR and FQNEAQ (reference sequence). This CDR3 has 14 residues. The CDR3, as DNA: TGTGCCAGCAGCGCTAGCGGGGGCACCTACGAGCAGTACTTC. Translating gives CASSASGGTYEQYF.

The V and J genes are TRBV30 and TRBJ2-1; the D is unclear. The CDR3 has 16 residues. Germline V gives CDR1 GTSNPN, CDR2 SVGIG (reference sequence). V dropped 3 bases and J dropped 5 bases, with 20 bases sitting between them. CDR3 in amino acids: CAWRSLRGTLDNEQFF. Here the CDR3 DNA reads TGTGCCTGGAGATCCCTTCGAGGCACTCTTGACAATGAGCAGTTCTTC.

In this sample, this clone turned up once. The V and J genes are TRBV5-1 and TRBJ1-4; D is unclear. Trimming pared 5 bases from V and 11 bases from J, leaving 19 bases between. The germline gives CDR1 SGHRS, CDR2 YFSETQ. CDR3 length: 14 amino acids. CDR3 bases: TGCGCCAGCAGTTACGAACGAGTAACAGAGAAACTGTTTTTT. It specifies CASSYERVTEKLFF.

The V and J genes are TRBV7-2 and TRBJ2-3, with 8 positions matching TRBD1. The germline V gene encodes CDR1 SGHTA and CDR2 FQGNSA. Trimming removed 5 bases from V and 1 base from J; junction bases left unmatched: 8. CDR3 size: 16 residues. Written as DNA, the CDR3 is TGTGCCAGCAGCCACCCGAGGACAGGGCGCACAGATACGCAGTATTTT. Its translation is CASSHPRTGRTDTQYF.

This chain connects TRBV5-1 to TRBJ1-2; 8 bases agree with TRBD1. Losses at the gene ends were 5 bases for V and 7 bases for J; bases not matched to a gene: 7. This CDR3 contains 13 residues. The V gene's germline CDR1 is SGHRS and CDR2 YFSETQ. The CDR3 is CASSFGQGGGYTF. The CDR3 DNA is TGCGCCAGCAGTTTTGGACAGGGTGGTGGCTACACCTTC.

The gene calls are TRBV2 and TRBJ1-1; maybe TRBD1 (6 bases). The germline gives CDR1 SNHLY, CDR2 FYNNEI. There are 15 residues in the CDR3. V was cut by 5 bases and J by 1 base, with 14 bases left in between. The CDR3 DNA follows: TGTGCCAGCAGTCAACTGCCGGGACAGAACACTGAAGCTTTCTTT. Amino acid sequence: CASSQLPGQNTEAFF.

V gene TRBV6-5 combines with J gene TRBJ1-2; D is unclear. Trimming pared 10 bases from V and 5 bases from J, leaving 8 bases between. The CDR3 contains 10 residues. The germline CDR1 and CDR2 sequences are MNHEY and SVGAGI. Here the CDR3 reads CATRGYGYTF. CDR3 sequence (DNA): TGTGCCACCCGGGGATATGGCTACACCTTC.

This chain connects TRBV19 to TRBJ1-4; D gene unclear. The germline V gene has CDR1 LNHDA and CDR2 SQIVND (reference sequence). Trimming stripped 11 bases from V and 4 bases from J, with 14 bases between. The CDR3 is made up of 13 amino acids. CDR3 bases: TGTGCCTCGGACGGAGGATATAATGAAAAACTGTTTTTT. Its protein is CASDGGYNEKLFF. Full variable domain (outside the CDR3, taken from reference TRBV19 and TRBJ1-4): DGGITQSPKYLFRKEGQNVTLSCEQNLNHDAMYWYRQDPGQGLRLIYYSQIVNDFQKGDIAEGYSVSREKKESFPLTVTSAQKNPTAFYLCASDGGYNEKLFFGSGTQLSVL.

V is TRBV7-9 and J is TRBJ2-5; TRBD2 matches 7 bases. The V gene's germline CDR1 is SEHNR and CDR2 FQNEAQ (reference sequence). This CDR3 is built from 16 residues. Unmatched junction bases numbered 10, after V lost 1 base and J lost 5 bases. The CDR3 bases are TGTGCCAGCAGCTTAGAGCGGGGCATATCGGGGGAGACCCAGTACTTC. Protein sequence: CASSLERGISGETQYF.

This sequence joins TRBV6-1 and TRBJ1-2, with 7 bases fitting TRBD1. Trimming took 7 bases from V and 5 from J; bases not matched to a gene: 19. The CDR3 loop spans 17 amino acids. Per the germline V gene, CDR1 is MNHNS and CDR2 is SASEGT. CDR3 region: CASIETGKGVRWYGYTF. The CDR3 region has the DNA TGTGCCAGCATTGAGACAGGGAAAGGGGTACGGTGGTATGGCTACACCTTC.

DNA of the CDR3: TGCGCCAGCATCAGGGGCGGCTACAATGAGCAGTTCTTC. Translating gives CASIRGGYNEQFF. This chain connects TRBV10-2 to TRBJ2-1, with TRBD1 as a possible D gene (6 bases). Germline-derived CDR1 and CDR2 are WSHSY and SAAADI. Trimming removed 7 bases at V and 3 bases at J, with 10 bases between. The CDR3 spans 13 residues.

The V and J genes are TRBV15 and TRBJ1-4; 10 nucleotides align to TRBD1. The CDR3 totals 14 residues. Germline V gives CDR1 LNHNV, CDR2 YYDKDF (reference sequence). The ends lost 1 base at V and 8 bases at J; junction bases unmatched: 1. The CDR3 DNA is TGTGCCACCAGCAGAGGGGGACAGGGGGAAAAACTGTTTTTT. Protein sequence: CATSRGGQGEKLFF.

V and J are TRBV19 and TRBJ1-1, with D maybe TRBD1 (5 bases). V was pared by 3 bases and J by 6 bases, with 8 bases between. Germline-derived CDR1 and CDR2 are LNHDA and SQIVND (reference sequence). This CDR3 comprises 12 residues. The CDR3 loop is CASSIWGAEAFF. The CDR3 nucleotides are TGTGCCAGTAGTATTTGGGGGGCTGAAGCTTTCTTT. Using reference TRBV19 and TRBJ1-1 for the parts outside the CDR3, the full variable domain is DGGITQSPKYLFRKEGQNVTLSCEQNLNHDAMYWYRQDPGQGLRLIYYSQIVNDFQKGDIAEGYSVSREKKESFPLTVTSAQKNPTAFYLCASSIWGAEAFFGQGTRLTVV.

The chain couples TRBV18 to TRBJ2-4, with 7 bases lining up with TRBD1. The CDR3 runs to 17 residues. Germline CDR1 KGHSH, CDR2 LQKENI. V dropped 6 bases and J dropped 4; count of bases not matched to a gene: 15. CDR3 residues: CASSVGTAGDRKNIQYF. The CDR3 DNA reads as TGTGCCAGCTCGGTCGGGACAGCCGGGGACAGAAAAAACATTCAGTACTTC.